The TCR beta chain described here comes from a study of TIL therapy for anti-PD-1-resistant metastatic lung cancer. The CDR3 is made up of 15 amino acids. Trimming stripped 0 bases from V and 9 bases from J, with 15 bases between. Germline V gives CDR1 SGHDT, CDR2 YYEEEE. The immunoSEQ assay was v3. Using immunoSEQ multiplex PCR, the repertoire was profiled, and TCRdb retains in-frame clones only, with some absent. The profile shows tens of thousands of clones, less than 65% of them singletons. As for time point: pre-treatment sample, taken before nivolumab and TIL therapy. Most excised metastases sampled were pleural nodules or supraclavicular lymph nodes. Patients then received nivolumab; progressors got lymphodepletion, TIL and IL-2.

The clonotype was recovered from a woman aged 25-80 years with non-small cell lung cancer. The chain is built from TRBV5-6 and TRBJ2-2; TRBD2 might be the D (6 bases). This specimen consisted of tumor tissue, obtained at baseline. In DNA form, the CDR3 reads TGTGCCAGCAGCTTGGTCGGTAGCGGTGTGAGGGAGCTGTTTTTT. Translating it yields CASSLVGSGVRELFF.